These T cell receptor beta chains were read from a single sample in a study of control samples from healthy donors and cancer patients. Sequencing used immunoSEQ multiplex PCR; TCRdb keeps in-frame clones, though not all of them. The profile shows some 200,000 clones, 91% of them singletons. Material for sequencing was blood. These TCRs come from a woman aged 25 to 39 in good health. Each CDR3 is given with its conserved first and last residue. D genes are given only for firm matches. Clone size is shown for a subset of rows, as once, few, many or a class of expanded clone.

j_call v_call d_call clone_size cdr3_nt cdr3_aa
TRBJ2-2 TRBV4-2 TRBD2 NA TGTGCCAGCAGCCAAGATCTGGCTAGCGGGGGGGCCGGGGAGCTGTTTTTT CASSQDLASGGAGELFF
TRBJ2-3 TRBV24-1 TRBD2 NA TGTGCCACCAGTGATCCCTTGGGGGGAGCGGGGGGCACAGATACGCAGTATTTT CATSDPLGGAGGTDTQYF
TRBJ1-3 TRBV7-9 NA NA TGTGCCAGCAGTTCCCCGGGGCGGATAAACACCATATATTTT CASSSPGRINTIYF
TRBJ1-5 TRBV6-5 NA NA TGTGCCAGCAGTTACTTACAGAATCAGCCCCAGCATTTT CASSYLQNQPQHF
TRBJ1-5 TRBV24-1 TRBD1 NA TGTGCCACCAGTGATGGGGACAGGGGCACTAATCAGCCCCAGCATTTT CATSDGDRGTNQPQHF
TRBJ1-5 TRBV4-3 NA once TGCGCCAGCAGCCAAGAGTACAGTCTGGGTCAGCCCCAGCATTTT CASSQEYSLGQPQHF
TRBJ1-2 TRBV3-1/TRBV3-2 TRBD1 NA TGTGCCAGCAGCCAGAATGCAGGGGGCGGCTATGGCTACACCTTC CASSQNAGGGYGYTF
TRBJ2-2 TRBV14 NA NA TGTGCCAGCAGCCAACAGGGGGGTACCGGGGAGCTGTTTTTT CASSQQGGTGELFF
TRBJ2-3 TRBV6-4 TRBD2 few TGTGCCAGCAGTGAAGAGCGGGGGGGCACAGATACGCAGTATTTT CASSEERGGTDTQYF
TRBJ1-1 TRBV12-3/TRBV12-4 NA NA TGTGCCAGCAGGGGGAACACTGAAGCTTTCTTT CASRGNTEAFF
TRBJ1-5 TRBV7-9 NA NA TGTGCCAGCAGCTTTGGGGACGGACCCAATCAGCCCCAGCATTTT CASSFGDGPNQPQHF
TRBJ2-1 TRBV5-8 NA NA TGTGCCAGCAGCTTGTACAATGAGCAGTTCTTC CASSLYNEQFF
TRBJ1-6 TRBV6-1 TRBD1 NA TGTGCCAGCAGTGCGGACAGGCTCGCCTATAATTCACCCCTCCACTTT CASSADRLAYNSPLHF
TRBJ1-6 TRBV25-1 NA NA TGTGCCAGCAGTAACCAGGGTGTGGATAATTCACCCCTCCACTTT CASSNQGVDNSPLHF
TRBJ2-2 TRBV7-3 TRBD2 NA TGTGCCAGCAGCTTAGTTCGGGCTAGCGGGAGGGCCAACACCGGGGAGCTGTTTTTT CASSLVRASGRANTGELFF
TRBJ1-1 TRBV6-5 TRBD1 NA TGTGCCAGCAGTTATTGGACAGGGGGCACTGAAGCTTTCTTT CASSYWTGGTEAFF
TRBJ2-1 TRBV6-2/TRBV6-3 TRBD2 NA TGTGCCAGCAGTTACTGGGTGCTAGCGGGAGGCCATGAGCAGTTCTTC CASSYWVLAGGHEQFF
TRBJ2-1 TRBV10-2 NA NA TGCGCCAGCAGTGAAGCAGGGGCGAATGAGCAGTTCTTC CASSEAGANEQFF
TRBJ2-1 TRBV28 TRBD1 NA TGTGCCAGCAGTTTGGACAGGGAGCAGTTCTTC CASSLDREQFF
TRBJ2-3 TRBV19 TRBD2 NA TGTGCCAGTCAGAGCGGGGGGGCCACAGATACGCAGTATTTT CASQSGGATDTQYF
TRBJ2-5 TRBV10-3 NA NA TGTGCCATCAGCTCCGGACACCAAGAGACCCAGTACTTC CAISSGHQETQYF
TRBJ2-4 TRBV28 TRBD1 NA TGTGCCAGCAGTTTATCCAGGGGGAGAAACATTCAGTACTTC CASSLSRGRNIQYF
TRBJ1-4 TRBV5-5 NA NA TGTGCCAGCAGCTTGGTGGGGAGTATCGGGGAAAAACTGTTTTTT CASSLVGSIGEKLFF
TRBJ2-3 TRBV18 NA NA TGTGCCAGCTCACCACCGGGGCTCGATACGCAGTATTTT CASSPPGLDTQYF
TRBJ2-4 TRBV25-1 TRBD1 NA TGTGCCAGCAGTGAGACAGGGGGCGCAGTGTTTCAGTACTTC CASSETGGAVFQYF
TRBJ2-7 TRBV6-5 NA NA TGTGCCAGCAGCCTGGACAGCGTCGAGCAGTACTTC CASSLDSVEQYF
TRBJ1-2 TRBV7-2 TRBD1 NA TGTGCCAGCAGCTTAACGACAGGGGTCAGGGATGGCTACACCTTC CASSLTTGVRDGYTF
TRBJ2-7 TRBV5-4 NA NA TGTGCCAGCAGCGTGCAGGGGTACGAGCAGTACTTC CASSVQGYEQYF
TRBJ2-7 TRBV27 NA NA TGTGCCAGCAGTTTTACCAGGGGCGAGCAGTACTTC CASSFTRGEQYF
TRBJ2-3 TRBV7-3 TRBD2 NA TGTGCCAGCAGCTTAGGGCGGGGGGGCACAGATACGCAGTATTTT CASSLGRGGTDTQYF
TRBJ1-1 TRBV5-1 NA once TGCGCCAGCAGCTTAAAGGGCGGGGGGCAGGTCACTGAAGCTTTCTTT CASSLKGGGQVTEAFF
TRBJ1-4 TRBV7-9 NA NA TGTGCCAGCAGCTTATCCCAGGGGAATGAAAAACTGTTTTTT CASSLSQGNEKLFF
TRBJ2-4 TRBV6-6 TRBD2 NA TGTGCCAGCAGTTCCGCAAGCGGGAGCATGGACATTCAGTACTTC CASSSASGSMDIQYF
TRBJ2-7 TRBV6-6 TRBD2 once TGTGCCAGCACCCCGACTAGCGGGAGTCCCTACGAGCAGTACTTC CASTPTSGSPYEQYF
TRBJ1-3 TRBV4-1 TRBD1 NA TGCGCCAGCAGCCAAGCCAGGGGGCATGGAAACACCATATATTTT CASSQARGHGNTIYF
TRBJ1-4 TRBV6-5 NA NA TGTGCCAGCAGTTACGACAGTGGGGAAAAACTGTTTTTT CASSYDSGEKLFF
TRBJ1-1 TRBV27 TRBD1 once TGTGCCAGCAGTGCCCCGACAGGGCCTGAAGCTTTCTTT CASSAPTGPEAFF
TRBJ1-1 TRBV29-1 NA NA TGCAGCGTTGCCCAATCCATGAACACTGAAGCTTTCTTT CSVAQSMNTEAFF
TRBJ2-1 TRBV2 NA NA TGTGCCAGCAGTAACACCCGACTAGACAATGAGCAGTTCTTC CASSNTRLDNEQFF
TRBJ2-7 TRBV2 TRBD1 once TGTGCCAGCAGTGAACGACAGGGGACCTACGAGCAGTACTTC CASSERQGTYEQYF
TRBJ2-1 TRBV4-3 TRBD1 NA TGCGCCAGCAGCCAAGCCGGGACAGGGGGACATGAGCAGTTCTTC CASSQAGTGGHEQFF
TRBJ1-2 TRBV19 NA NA TGTGCCAGTAGGTTTACGACAGGCCCCTATGGCTACACCTTC CASRFTTGPYGYTF
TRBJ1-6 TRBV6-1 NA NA TGTGCCAGCAGTGAAGTACGGTTAATCAATAATTCACCCCTCCACTTT CASSEVRLINNSPLHF
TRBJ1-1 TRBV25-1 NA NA TGTGCCAGCAGTGAAAGGACGGTGAACACTGAAGCTTTTTTT CASSERTVNTEAFF
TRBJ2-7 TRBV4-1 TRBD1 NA TGCGCCAGCAGCCGGACAGGGGGCGAGCAGTACTTC CASSRTGGEQYF
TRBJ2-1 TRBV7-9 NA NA TGTGCCAGCAGCAGCTCAAATGAGCAGTTCTTC CASSSSNEQFF